Below, 8 T cell receptor beta chains from the same sample are listed, as sequenced in a study of PD-1 blockade in classical Hodgkin lymphoma. Clones were read by immunoSEQ multiplex PCR, and TCRdb kept only the in-frame ones, dropping some. The repertoire has 99,000 or so clones, about nine tenths of them found once; the top ten carry under 20%. Time point noted: cycle 4 day 1 (C4D1), after less than 7 weeks of nivolumab. Every patient had relapsed following autologous stem cell transplantation, and cohorts differed in brentuximab vedotin exposure. The sequences come from peripheral blood mononuclear cells (PBMCs), collected before the fourth cycle of nivolumab. The receptors come from a human donor with classical Hodgkin lymphoma.

Only one count was recorded for this clone. V usage is TRBV27 and J usage is TRBJ2-7, with D maybe TRBD1 (5 bases). Germline V lookup: CDR1 MNHEY, CDR2 SMNVEV (reference sequence). This CDR3 has 14 residues. The V and J ends lost 6 bases and 0 bases respectively, with 12 bases between them. CDR3 sequence reads: CASSYLGASYEQYF. The CDR3 DNA reads TGTGCCAGCAGCTACCTTGGGGCCTCCTACGAGCAGTACTTC.

V gene TRBV28 combines with J gene TRBJ1-5; 8 bases agree with TRBD1. Germline-derived CDR1 and CDR2 are MDHEN and SYDVKM. Trimming took 5 bases from V and 6 from J; bases not matched to a gene: 9. CDR3 length: 15 residues. The CDR3 reads CASSPDRGGGQPQHF. CDR3 bases: TGTGCCAGCAGTCCCGACAGGGGCGGGGGTCAGCCCCAGCATTTT.

The V call is TRBV4-2, the J call TRBJ1-3, with 8 bases fitting TRBD1. CDR1 and CDR2 (germline): LGHNA, YNFKEQ. Germline trimming cut 2 bases from V and 6 bases from J; bases unmatched to any gene: 9. The CDR3 has 16 residues. In DNA form, the CDR3 reads TGTGCCAGCAGCCAACACCCTACCAGGGGGCTAAACACCATATATTTT. This translates into CASSQHPTRGLNTIYF.

Of note for this clone: The junction departs from the called germline gene at one end, perhaps through a read error. CDR3 in amino acids: CASSSPDLSIRLDF. CDR3 DNA: TGTGCCAGCAGTTCCCCCGACTTATCGATACGCCTGGATTTT. The chain carries TRBV27 and TRBJ2-3; D is uncertain. Germline V gene sequence: CDR1 MNHEY, CDR2 SMNVEV (reference sequence). CDR3 length: 14 amino acids.

V usage is TRBV4-2 and J usage is TRBJ1-2, with a tentative D call TRBD1 (6 bases). V was clipped by 3 bases and J by 8 bases, with 19 bases between them. The germline gives CDR1 LGHNA, CDR2 YNFKEQ. The CDR3 length is 15 residues. The CDR3 coding sequence is TGTGCCAGCAGCCAGACCGACCAGGGGTCGCTAGGCTACACCTTC. Amino acid sequence: CASSQTDQGSLGYTF.

In this sample, this clone turned up once. The chain has TRBV23-1 and TRBJ1-1; D is ambiguous. TRBV23-1 is an ORF for which the function is uncertain. The CDR3 is 14 residues long. Trimming took 5 bases from V and 1 from J, leaving 11 bases between them. CDR3 nucleotide sequence: TGCGCCAGCAGTAATCAGGACGGGAACACTGAAGCTTTCTTT. This sequence encodes CASSNQDGNTEAFF.

The chain is built from TRBV15 and TRBJ1-5; 11 nucleotides agree with TRBD1. V was clipped by 6 bases and J by 6 bases; unmatched bases: 10. From germline, CDR1 is LNHNV and CDR2 YYDKDF (reference sequence). The CDR3 has 16 residues. CDR3 in amino acids: CATSDLGQGAGQPQHF. For the CDR3, the DNA is TGTGCCACCAGTGACCTCGGACAGGGGGCGGGTCAGCCCCAGCATTTT.

J is TRBJ1-1 and V is TRBV29-1; no reliable D call. Germline values: CDR1 SQVTM, CDR2 ANQGSEA. This CDR3 comprises 13 residues. Trimming removed 3 bases from V and 0 bases from J, with 8 bases in between. This CDR3 is CSVEQSMNTEAFF. DNA for the CDR3: TGCAGCGTTGAGCAGTCTATGAACACTGAAGCTTTCTTT.